The rows below give T cell receptor beta chains drawn from one sample of a study of CD8 T cells in Susac syndrome. TCRdb re-called the immunoSEQ multiplex PCR reads with MiXCR, one entry per CDR3 protein. This repertoire shows about 210,000 distinct CDR3 sequences, 85% to 95% found once; its top ten account for 0.15%. The sample taken for sequencing was CD4+ T cells from PBMCs. The receptors come from a human donor with Susac syndrome. Each CDR3 is given with its conserved first and last residue. Each record gives: D gene, clone size, J gene, V gene, CDR3 protein, CDR3 DNA. A D gene is named only where the DNA matches it firmly. Not all rows give a size; the values are once, few, many and, for expanded clones, a class.

d_call: NA
clone_size: NA
j_call: TRBJ1-5
v_call: TRBV7-9
cdr3_aa: CASSRTADQPQHF
cdr3_nt: TGTGCCAGCAGCCGAACAGCGGATCAGCCCCAGCATTTT

d_call: NA
clone_size: NA
j_call: TRBJ1-6
v_call: TRBV14
cdr3_aa: CASSQDGLLTAQSPLHF
cdr3_nt: TGTGCCAGCAGCCAAGATGGGTTGTTGACAGCCCAATCACCCCTCCACTTT

d_call: TRBD1
clone_size: NA
j_call: TRBJ1-1
v_call: TRBV29-1
cdr3_aa: CSVEVGGGGTEAFF
cdr3_nt: TGCAGCGTTGAAGTTGGAGGGGGCGGCACTGAAGCTTTCTTT

d_call: NA
clone_size: NA
j_call: TRBJ2-3
v_call: TRBV7-3
cdr3_aa: CASSAEQGATDTQYF
cdr3_nt: TGTGCCAGCAGCGCAGAACAGGGTGCCACAGATACGCAGTATTTT

d_call: TRBD1
clone_size: NA
j_call: TRBJ2-5
v_call: TRBV14
cdr3_aa: CASSPLLGGAESETQYF
cdr3_nt: TGTGCCAGCAGCCCCCTTCTAGGGGGCGCCGAGTCAGAGACCCAGTACTTC

d_call: TRBD1
clone_size: once
j_call: TRBJ2-1
v_call: TRBV29-1
cdr3_aa: CSGIQGARFNEQFF
cdr3_nt: TGCAGCGGCATACAGGGGGCGCGGTTTAATGAGCAGTTCTTC

d_call: TRBD1
clone_size: NA
j_call: TRBJ2-3
v_call: TRBV3-1
cdr3_aa: CASSLRQGNTDTQYF
cdr3_nt: TGTGCCAGCAGCCTTCGACAGGGGAATACAGATACGCAGTATTTT

d_call: NA
clone_size: NA
j_call: TRBJ2-7
v_call: TRBV20-1
cdr3_aa: CSARPGPHPYEQYF
cdr3_nt: TGCAGTGCTAGACCCGGGCCTCACCCCTACGAGCAGTACTTC

d_call: NA
clone_size: few
j_call: TRBJ1-5
v_call: TRBV19
cdr3_aa: CASSGQGNNQPQHF
cdr3_nt: TGTGCCAGTAGTGGGCAGGGGAACAATCAGCCCCAGCATTTT

d_call: NA
clone_size: once
j_call: TRBJ1-3
v_call: TRBV9
cdr3_aa: CASSDRQAFSGNTIYF
cdr3_nt: TGTGCCAGCAGCGACAGACAGGCCTTCTCTGGAAACACCATATATTTT

d_call: NA
clone_size: NA
j_call: TRBJ1-6
v_call: TRBV11-2
cdr3_aa: CASSLDGSYNSPLHF
cdr3_nt: TGTGCCAGCAGCTTAGACGGCTCCTATAATTCACCCCTCCACTTT

d_call: NA
clone_size: NA
j_call: TRBJ2-7
v_call: TRBV5-4
cdr3_aa: CASSPRPGVEQYF
cdr3_nt: TGTGCCAGCAGCCCCCGGCCAGGGGTCGAGCAGTACTTC

d_call: NA
clone_size: NA
j_call: TRBJ1-1
v_call: TRBV7-3
cdr3_aa: CASSPNLLNTEAFF
cdr3_nt: TGTGCCAGCAGCCCCAACCTATTGAACACTGAAGCTTTCTTT

d_call: NA
clone_size: NA
j_call: TRBJ2-2
v_call: TRBV9
cdr3_aa: CASSARTNTGELFF
cdr3_nt: TGTGCCAGCAGCGCCCGGACGAACACCGGGGAGCTGTTTTTT

d_call: NA
clone_size: NA
j_call: TRBJ1-2
v_call: TRBV12-3/TRBV12-4
cdr3_aa: CASSLLGGAGYGYTF
cdr3_nt: TGTGCCAGCAGTTTACTGGGGGGCGCTGGCTATGGCTACACCTTC